Shown below are 27 T cell receptor beta chains from a single sample sequenced in a study of T cell responses to AZD1222 COVID-19 vaccine. The method was immunoSEQ multiplex PCR; TCRdb's version includes in-frame clones alone and lacks a portion of them. Seen here are 150,000 or so clones, over 80% observed once, and the top ten hold about 3.8%. The sample was peripheral blood, taken 28 days after the second AZD1222 dose. The source of these receptors is an adult who received the AZD1222 COVID-19 vaccine.

J is TRBJ2-5 and V is TRBV7-9; 11 bases map to TRBD2. Germline V lookup: CDR1 SEHNR, CDR2 FQNEAQ (reference sequence). After removal of 1 base from V and 5 bases from J, the junction contained 12 bases not matched to a gene. The CDR3 covers 18 residues. The CDR3 is CASSLGRLAGGPGETQYF. The CDR3 DNA is TGTGCCAGCAGCTTAGGTCGGCTAGCGGGAGGACCGGGTGAGACCCAGTACTTC.

This clone was seen just once. The chain has TRBV19 and TRBJ2-2; D may be TRBD1 (5 bases). This CDR3 region has 16 residues. V was clipped by 3 bases and J by 4 bases, with 15 bases between them. Germline CDR1 and CDR2: LNHDA and SQIVND (reference sequence). CDR3 protein: CASSIWGADVTGELFF. The DNA of the CDR3 is TGTGCCAGTAGTATCTGGGGCGCCGATGTCACCGGGGAGCTGTTTTTT.

This clone was observed a single time. The J gene is TRBJ2-7, the V gene TRBV6-2 or TRBV6-3, with TRBD2 as a possible D gene (5 bases). The CDR3 extends over 17 amino acids. From germline, CDR1 is MNHEY and CDR2 SVGEGT. Trimming stripped 2 bases from V and 0 bases from J, with 17 bases between. This CDR3 is CASSYDRVAKSSYEQYF. CDR3 nucleotide sequence: TGTGCCAGCAGTTACGACCGAGTAGCGAAGAGCTCCTACGAGCAGTACTTC.

This clone was observed a handful of times. J is TRBJ1-6 and V is TRBV12-3 or TRBV12-4; D is unresolved. Trimming stripped 10 bases from V and 3 bases from J, with 10 bases between. The CDR3 is 13 amino acids. CDR3 amino acids: CATRLSYNSPLHF. The DNA for the CDR3 is TGTGCCACCCGACTGAGCTATAATTCACCCCTCCACTTT.

This chain connects TRBV11-3 to TRBJ2-3; the D gene is possibly TRBD1 (5 bases). V dropped 4 bases and J dropped 0 bases, with 11 bases sitting between them. The CDR3 loop spans 15 amino acids. Germline V gives CDR1 SGHNT, CDR2 YENEEA. The CDR3 DNA reads as TGTGCCAGCAGCTCCCTTTGGGGCAGCACAGATACGCAGTATTTT. This sequence encodes CASSSLWGSTDTQYF.

The chain joins TRBV5-4 to TRBJ2-7, with D tentatively TRBD2 (5 bases). The ends were cut back, 4 bases at V and 7 bases at J, with 15 bases in the middle. The CDR3 loop spans 13 amino acids. Germline assignment: CDR1 SGHNT and CDR2 YYREEE (reference sequence). CDR3 amino acids: CASSQDPGGEQYF. Here the CDR3 DNA reads TGTGCCAGCAGCCAAGACCCGGGCGGGGAGCAGTACTTC. The full variable domain, rest sourced from reference TRBV5-4 and TRBJ2-7, is ETGVTQSPTHLIKTRGQQVTLRCSSQSGHNTVSWYQQALGQGPQFIFQYYREEENGRGNFPPRFSGLQFPNYSSELNVNALELDDSALYLCASSQDPGGEQYFGPGTRLTVT.

This rearrangement joins TRBV5-1 to TRBJ1-2; 7 nucleotides line up with TRBD1. The trim removed 1 base at V and 10 bases at J, leaving 7 bases unmatched. The CDR3 is made up of 13 amino acids. Per the germline V gene, CDR1 is SGHRS and CDR2 is YFSETQ. In DNA form, the CDR3 reads TGCGCCAGCAGCTTGTCCACAGGGGTGGACTACACCTTC. It codes for CASSLSTGVDYTF. The complete variable domain, with remaining parts taken from reference TRBV5-1 and TRBJ1-2, reads KAGVTQTPRYLIKTRGQQVTLSCSPISGHRSVSWYQQTPGQGLQFLFEYFSETQRNKGNFPGRFSGRQFSNSRSEMNVSTLELGDSALYLCASSLSTGVDYTFGSGTRLTVV.

This clone is a singleton in its sample. The chain joins TRBV4-1 to TRBJ2-7; 7 nucleotides agree with TRBD1. Per germline, CDR1 MGHRA and CDR2 YSYEKL. V shed 4 bases, J shed 4 bases, and the junction held 7 bases outside the gene matches. The length of the CDR3 is 14 residues. The CDR3 is CASSLSGTAYEQYF. CDR3 in DNA: TGCGCCAGCAGCCTCTCCGGGACAGCATACGAGCAGTACTTC.

The J gene is TRBJ1-6, the V gene TRBV10-2; 9 bases match TRBD1. The CDR3 runs 14 residues. Germline loops: CDR1 WSHSY, CDR2 SAAADI. V was clipped by 8 bases and J by 9 bases; unmatched bases: 8. As DNA, the CDR3 is TGCGCCAGCCGGGGACAGGGTGACGGTTCACCCCTCCACTTT. As protein: CASRGQGDGSPLHF.

V gene TRBV9 combines with J gene TRBJ2-3; possibly TRBD2 for D (5 bases). Germline CDR1 SGDLS, CDR2 YYNGEE. Trimming took off 0 bases at V and 5 bases at J, with 13 bases between the two ends. The CDR3 runs 15 residues. Here the CDR3 DNA reads TGTGCCAGCAGCGTAGTCTCTAGCACCCAAGATACGCAGTATTTT. It codes for CASSVVSSTQDTQYF.

V gene TRBV30 combines with J gene TRBJ2-7; D is possibly TRBD1 or TRBD2 (6 bases each). Germline loops: CDR1 GTSNPN, CDR2 SVGIG (reference sequence). This CDR3 comprises 13 residues. Trimming stripped 3 bases from V and 2 bases from J, with 11 bases between. The CDR3 loop is CAWRNGGPYEQYF. The CDR3 region has the DNA TGTGCCTGGAGGAACGGGGGCCCCTACGAGCAGTACTTC.

The V and J genes are TRBV7-9 and TRBJ1-4, with 8 bases aligning to TRBD1. The ends lost 6 bases at V and 4 bases at J; junction bases unmatched: 7. From germline, CDR1 is SEHNR and CDR2 FQNEAQ (reference sequence). The CDR3 is 15 amino acids. Written as DNA, the CDR3 is TGTGCCAGCAGTACTACAGGGGGACGTAATGAAAAACTGTTTTTT. As protein: CASSTTGGRNEKLFF. Drawing the rest from reference TRBV7-9 and TRBJ1-4, the complete variable domain is DTGVSQNPRHKITKRGQNVTFRCDPISEHNRLYWYRQTLGQGPEFLTYFQNEAQLEKSRLLSDRFSAERPKGSFSTLEIQRTEQGDSAMYLCASSTTGGRNEKLFFGSGTQLSVL.

A single count supports this clone. One end of the junction fails to match germline, which may point to a read error. The chain combines TRBV30 with TRBJ2-5; 7 bases map to TRBD2. The CDR3 runs to 12 residues. Germline V gene sequence: CDR1 GTSNPN, CDR2 SVGIG (reference sequence). The CDR3 region has the DNA TGTGCCTGGAGTTGGGGACTACCCGCCCCGAACTTC. It translates to CAWSWGLPAPNF.

The genes are TRBV6-5 and TRBJ2-3; 10 bases match TRBD2. This CDR3 contains 14 residues. From germline, CDR1 is MNHEY and CDR2 SVGAGI. V was clipped by 5 bases and J by 4 bases; unmatched bases: 3. The CDR3 loop is CASSNSGRPDTQYF. The CDR3 DNA reads as TGTGCCAGCAGTAATAGCGGGAGGCCAGATACGCAGTATTTT.

The V gene is TRBV19, the J gene TRBJ1-1; perhaps TRBD1 as D (6 bases). Germline values: CDR1 LNHDA, CDR2 SQIVND (reference sequence). The CDR3 extends over 14 amino acids. V was trimmed by 7 bases and J by 3 bases, leaving 15 bases between them. Here the CDR3 DNA reads TGTGCCAGTAAGTATCAGGGGACGGACACTGAAGCTTTCTTT. It is translated as CASKYQGTDTEAFF.

The V call is TRBV27, the J call TRBJ2-7; D tentatively fits TRBD1 or TRBD2 (6 bases each). The ends were cut back, 6 bases at V and 4 bases at J, with 19 bases in the middle. This CDR3 region has 15 residues. CDR1 and CDR2 from the germline V gene are MNHEY and SMNVEV (reference sequence). The CDR3 sequence is CASSLLGGARYEQYF. In DNA, the CDR3 is TGTGCCAGCAGCTTACTGGGGGGCGCAAGGTACGAGCAGTACTTC.

Judged by abundance, this clone is large. The J gene is TRBJ2-7, the V gene TRBV7-6; TRBD2 matches 13 bases. The CDR3 is made up of 14 amino acids. The V gene end was trimmed by 5 bases and the J gene end by 10 bases; junction bases not matched to a gene: 8. Germline lookup yields CDR1 SGHVS and CDR2 FNYEAQ. The CDR3 coding sequence is TGTGCCAGCAGCGCCGCACTAGCGGGGGGGCTCCAGTACTTC. It specifies CASSAALAGGLQYF. Filled out from reference TRBV7-6 and TRBJ2-7, the complete variable domain reads GAGVSQSPRYKVTKRGQDVALRCDPISGHVSLYWYRQALGQGPEFLTYFNYEAQQDKSGLPNDRFSAERPEGSISTLTIQRTEQRDSAMYRCASSAALAGGLQYFGPGTRLTVT.

V usage is TRBV30 and J usage is TRBJ1-5, with 11 bases that match TRBD1. CDR3 length: 13 residues. With V trimmed by 4 bases and J by 7 bases, 3 bases remained unmatched. The V gene's germline CDR1 is GTSNPN and CDR2 SVGIG (reference sequence). The CDR3 protein is CAWTDRGLQPQHF. The CDR3 DNA sequence: TGTGCCTGGACGGACAGGGGGCTGCAGCCCCAGCATTTT. Drawing the rest from reference TRBV30 and TRBJ1-5, the complete variable domain is SQTIHQWPATLVQPVGSPLSLECTVEGTSNPNLYWYRQAAGRGLQLLFYSVGIGQISSEVPQNLSASRPQDRQFILSSKKLLLSDSGFYLCAWTDRGLQPQHFGDGTRLSIL.

This clone was counted between two and nine times. The V gene is TRBV7-2, the J gene TRBJ2-3; 9 bases are shared with TRBD1. The germline V gene has CDR1 SGHTA and CDR2 FQGNSA. The CDR3 extends over 15 amino acids. The V gene end was trimmed by 5 bases and the J gene end by 4 bases; junction bases not matched to a gene: 7. CDR3 loop: CASSPWTGEPDTQYF. The CDR3 DNA reads as TGTGCCAGCAGCCCCTGGACAGGGGAGCCAGATACGCAGTATTTT.

This sequence joins TRBV15 and TRBJ1-1; possibly TRBD1 for D (5 bases). This CDR3 is 15 amino acids long. Trimming took off 0 bases at V and 4 bases at J, with 12 bases between the two ends. Germline V CDR1 and CDR2: LNHNV, YYDKDF (reference sequence). The CDR3 reads CATSRDFRDSTEAFF. CDR3 bases: TGTGCCACCAGCAGAGATTTCAGGGATAGCACTGAAGCTTTCTTT.

The CDR3 loop is CASSLFILTGTGLKNEQFF. CDR3 bases: TGTGCCAGCAGCTTGTTTATCCTAACCGGGACAGGCCTGAAGAATGAGCAGTTCTTC. The rearrangement links TRBV7-6 to TRBJ2-1; 8 positions match TRBD1. This CDR3 contains 19 residues. Germline-derived CDR1 and CDR2 are SGHVS and FNYEAQ. Trimming took 3 bases from V and 7 from J; bases not matched to a gene: 20.

V gene TRBV20-1 combines with J gene TRBJ1-3; unclear D gene. The CDR3 runs 15 residues. Per germline, CDR1 DFQATT and CDR2 SNEGSKA (reference sequence). Trimming removed 3 bases at V and 0 bases at J, with 12 bases between. This CDR3 reads CSASPNIDSGNTIYF. As DNA, the CDR3 is TGCAGTGCTAGTCCGAACATAGACTCTGGAAACACCATATATTTT.

This chain joins TRBV6-6 and TRBJ1-3, with D uncertain. The CDR3 loop spans 12 amino acids. Per the germline V gene, CDR1 is MNHNY and CDR2 is SVGAGI (reference sequence). V was cut by 7 bases and J by 5 bases, with 9 bases left in between. The CDR3 here is CASTGYRNTIYF. CDR3 DNA sequence: TGTGCCAGCACGGGTTATCGAAACACCATATATTTT.

The chain couples TRBV14 to TRBJ2-7; the D gene is possibly TRBD2 (5 bases). This CDR3 region has 15 residues. Trimming took 1 base from V and 2 from J, leaving 12 bases between them. Germline CDR1 is SGHDN and CDR2 is FVKESK. For the CDR3, the DNA is TGTGCCAGCAGCCAAGGGGTCGGACTGGCCTACGAGCAGTACTTC. As protein: CASSQGVGLAYEQYF.

This clone was picked up a small number of times. The chain has TRBV11-2 and TRBJ2-3; 8 positions agree with TRBD2. Germline V gene lookup returns CDR1 SGHAT and CDR2 FQNNGV. With V trimmed by 1 base and J by 0 bases, 0 bases remained unmatched. The CDR3 sequence is 15 residues long. CDR3 DNA: TGTGCCAGCAGCTTAGGACTAGCGAGCACAGATACGCAGTATTTT. Translating it yields CASSLGLASTDTQYF.

DNA of the CDR3: TGTGCCAGCAGCCAAACAGGGGGCAATCAGCCCCAGCATTTT. It yields the protein CASSQTGGNQPQHF. This chain uses TRBV3-1 (or the pseudogene TRBV3-2) with TRBJ1-5; 7 nucleotides line up with TRBD1. Losses at the gene ends were 2 bases for V and 2 bases for J; bases not matched to a gene: 0. Germline CDR1 is LGHDT and CDR2 is YNNKEL (reference sequence). This CDR3 is 14 amino acids long.

This rearrangement joins TRBV5-1 to TRBJ1-2, with 9 bases lining up with TRBD1. V shed 0 bases and J 6 bases; nucleotides not matched to a gene: 12. CDR1 is SGHRS, CDR2 YFSETQ, per germline. CDR3 length equals 17 residues. The CDR3 DNA is TGCGCCAGCAGCTTGGTATTTCGACAGGGGGAAGGGAATGGCTACACCTTC. The encoded protein is CASSLVFRQGEGNGYTF.